The 27 T cell receptor beta chains given below trace back to one sample, sequenced in a study of cytomegalovirus exposure and HLA in healthy donors. The repertoire was sequenced with immunoSEQ multiplex PCR; TCRdb's copy has only in-frame clones and lacks some. The table records some 180,000 clones, around 86% of them present only once. The sequenced sample was PBMCs. The receptors here all came from a man in his thirties or forties in good health and CMV-seropositive.

The chain has TRBV5-1 and TRBJ2-7, with a weak D call TRBD1 (7 bases). V dropped 2 bases and J dropped 3 bases, with 21 bases sitting between them. The CDR3 is 17 amino acids. Germline CDR1 is SGHRS and CDR2 is YFSETQ. Written as DNA, the CDR3 is TGCGCCAGCAGCTTAAGTACATCGAACAGGGGAGGCTACGAGCAGTACTTC. This codes for CASSLSTSNRGGYEQYF. The whole variable domain, remainder taken from reference TRBV5-1 and TRBJ2-7, is KAGVTQTPRYLIKTRGQQVTLSCSPISGHRSVSWYQQTPGQGLQFLFEYFSETQRNKGNFPGRFSGRQFSNSRSEMNVSTLELGDSALYLCASSLSTSNRGGYEQYFGPGTRLTVT.

The CDR3 DNA reads as TGTGCCAGCTCAGCGGAGGAGAATCAGCCCCAGCATTTT. Translated, it gives CASSAEENQPQHF. The chain combines TRBV18 with TRBJ1-5; D is unresolved. CDR3 length: 13 amino acids. V was shortened by 5 bases and J by 4 bases, with 9 bases between the two germline ends. Germline-derived CDR1 and CDR2 are KGHSH and LQKENI.

The chain combines TRBV6-5 with TRBJ2-7; 9 bases are a match to TRBD1. The trim removed 7 bases at V and 4 bases at J, leaving 8 bases unmatched. Germline CDR1 reads MNHEY; CDR2 reads SVGAGI. This CDR3 contains 14 residues. CDR3 loop: CASTPTGGGYEQYF. The CDR3 DNA follows: TGTGCCAGCACCCCGACAGGGGGAGGGTACGAGCAGTACTTC.

This clone was observed once. This chain joins TRBV4-1 and TRBJ2-1, with 7 bases that match TRBD2. V lost 0 bases and J lost 4; bases outside the gene matches: 6. The CDR3 is made up of 16 amino acids. Germline-derived CDR1 and CDR2 are MGHRA and YSYEKL. The DNA of the CDR3 is TGCGCCAGCAGCCAAGAATCCCTCGGGGGGTACAATGAGCAGTTCTTC. Its protein product is CASSQESLGGYNEQFF.

The chain uses TRBV5-1 and TRBJ1-6; unclear D gene. Trimming left V 6 bases short and J 7 bases short, with 14 bases between. The CDR3 has 14 residues. Germline CDR1 SGHRS, CDR2 YFSETQ. The CDR3: CASTPGVENSPLHF. The DNA of the CDR3 is TGCGCCAGCACCCCGGGAGTGGAGAATTCACCCCTCCACTTT.

This rearrangement joins TRBV5-3 to TRBJ2-7; D gene uncertain. TRBV5-3 is an ORF, with its function uncertain. The CDR3 covers 15 residues. Trimming took 3 bases from V and 5 from J, leaving 18 bases between them. This CDR3 is CARSSLRNSLHEQYF. DNA for the CDR3: TGTGCCAGAAGCTCCCTCCGAAATAGCCTCCACGAGCAGTACTTC.

The V gene is TRBV5-6, the J gene TRBJ2-7; D remains ambiguous. The CDR3 is 12 amino acids. Germline V gene lookup returns CDR1 SGHDT and CDR2 YYEEEE. Trimming pared 4 bases from V and 3 bases from J, leaving 8 bases between. DNA of the CDR3: TGTGCCAGCAGCGTGACCGACTACGAGCAGTACTTC. This encodes CASSVTDYEQYF.

V and J are TRBV13 and TRBJ2-3; D is uncertain. Trimming shortened V by 4 bases and J by 5 bases, and 10 bases separated the two germline ends. The germline V gene has CDR1 PRHDT and CDR2 FYEKMQ (reference sequence). The CDR3 runs to 13 residues. The CDR3 region is CASSSRLGDTQYF. DNA for the CDR3: TGTGCCAGCAGCTCAAGGCTAGGAGATACGCAGTATTTT.

This clone has only one observation. Here the CDR3 reads CASSPSTYEQYF. CDR3 coding DNA: TGCGCCAGCAGCCCCTCGACCTACGAGCAGTACTTC. This chain connects TRBV5-1 to TRBJ2-7; no clear D gene. Germline CDR1 and CDR2: SGHRS and YFSETQ. V was clipped by 4 bases and J by 2 bases, with 7 bases between them. This CDR3 contains 12 residues.

This chain joins TRBV27 and TRBJ2-6; D is unclear. V was pared by 3 bases and J by 2 bases, with 5 bases between. Looked up from germline, CDR1 is MNHEY and CDR2 is SMNVEV (reference sequence). The CDR3 is made up of 14 amino acids. The chain's CDR3 is CASSFNAGANVLTF. In nucleotides, the CDR3 is TGTGCCAGCAGTTTCAACGCTGGGGCCAACGTCCTGACTTTC. The whole variable domain, filled in from reference TRBV27 and TRBJ2-6, reads EAQVTQNPRYLITVTGKKLTVTCSQNMNHEYMSWYRQDPGLGLRQIYYSMNVEVTDKGDVPEGYKVSRKEKRNFPLILESPSPNQTSLYFCASSFNAGANVLTFGAGSRLTVL.

The gene calls are TRBV27 and TRBJ2-5; D uncertain. CDR1 MNHEY and CDR2 SMNVEV come from the germline V gene (reference sequence). The V and J ends lost 1 base and 6 bases respectively, with 18 bases between them. This CDR3 is 16 amino acids long. The CDR3 here is CASSLYPPGRQQTQYF. The CDR3 DNA sequence: TGTGCCAGCAGTTTATATCCCCCTGGCAGACAACAGACCCAGTACTTC.

This clone has only one observation. This chain links TRBV5-1 with TRBJ2-3; 7 positions match TRBD1. This CDR3 has 16 residues. V lost 4 bases to trimming and J lost 6 bases; unmatched junction nucleotides: 14. CDR1 and CDR2 (germline): SGHRS, YFSETQ. In DNA form, the CDR3 reads TGCGCCAGCAGCCTCCCCCGGGACAGTCTACGGGATACGCAGTATTTT. Protein product: CASSLPRDSLRDTQYF.

This clone has just a few counts. The chain carries TRBV9 and TRBJ1-1; D is ambiguous. Trimming removed 3 bases from V and 7 bases from J, with 10 bases in between. Per the germline V gene, CDR1 is SGDLS and CDR2 is YYNGEE. The CDR3 sequence is 12 residues long. The CDR3 nucleotides are TGTGCCAGCAGCGGGAATTCCGATGAAGCTTTCTTT. Protein: CASSGNSDEAFF.

CDR3 region: CASSYSRRVGAFF. The DNA of the CDR3 is TGTGCCAGCAGTTACTCGCGAAGGGTTGGTGCTTTCTTT. The chain links TRBV6-5 to TRBJ1-1; D is undetermined. Trimming cost V 0 bases and J 11 bases, with 13 bases left between them. CDR1 is MNHEY, CDR2 SVGAGI, per germline. CDR3 length: 13 residues.

The genes are TRBV5-1 and TRBJ2-7; 8 nucleotides agree with TRBD1. J lost 3 bases, V lost 2 bases, and 4 bases had no gene match. CDR1 SGHRS and CDR2 YFSETQ come from the germline V gene. The CDR3 contains 14 residues. The CDR3 sequence: CASSFGTGHYEQYF. DNA for the CDR3: TGCGCCAGCAGCTTTGGGACAGGACACTACGAGCAGTACTTC. The full variable domain, in which reference TRBV5-1 and TRBJ2-7 provide the parts outside the CDR3, is KAGVTQTPRYLIKTRGQQVTLSCSPISGHRSVSWYQQTPGQGLQFLFEYFSETQRNKGNFPGRFSGRQFSNSRSEMNVSTLELGDSALYLCASSFGTGHYEQYFGPGTRLTVT.

The rearrangement joins TRBV9 to TRBJ2-1; no reliable D call. V was cut by 0 bases and J by 8 bases, with 9 bases left in between. Germline assignment: CDR1 SGDLS and CDR2 YYNGEE. This CDR3 has 13 amino acids. CDR3 bases: TGTGCCAGCAGCGTAGGACCGATCTATGAGCAGTTCTTC. It encodes CASSVGPIYEQFF.

The CDR3: CASSKASGISRPNEQFF. The CDR3 DNA is TGTGCCAGCAGCAAAGCCTCCGGGATATCCCGTCCAAATGAGCAGTTCTTC. The V and J genes are TRBV21-1 and TRBJ2-1; the D call in the table, TRBD2, was not verified against the DNA. TRBV21-1 is given as a pseudogene. This CDR3 is built from 17 residues.

The chain joins TRBV30 to TRBJ2-7; D ambiguous. Germline CDR1 is GTSNPN and CDR2 is SVGIG (reference sequence). This CDR3 has 13 residues. V shed 1 base and J shed 2 bases, with 9 bases lying between them. The CDR3 DNA reads as TGTGCCTGGAGTGACGGAACGGCCTACGAGCAGTACTTC. This sequence encodes CAWSDGTAYEQYF.

The CDR3 sequence: CASSPTPRQFYGYTF. The CDR3, as DNA: TGTGCCAGCAGCCCGACTCCCCGACAGTTCTATGGCTACACCTTC. The J gene is TRBJ1-2, the V gene TRBV11-2; TRBD1 might be the D (5 bases). V was shortened by 5 bases and J by 4 bases, with 17 bases between the two germline ends. This CDR3 has 15 residues. CDR1 and CDR2 from the germline V gene are SGHAT and FQNNGV.

CDR3 sequence (DNA): TGCGCCAGCAGCTCGGCCCAACCGGGACAGTACGAGCAGTACTTC. It codes for CASSSAQPGQYEQYF. This sequence joins TRBV5-1 and TRBJ2-7, with 7 bases aligning to TRBD1. V lost 3 bases to trimming and J lost 4 bases; unmatched junction nucleotides: 10. The V gene's germline CDR1 is SGHRS and CDR2 YFSETQ. The CDR3 consists of 15 residues.

The V gene is TRBV29-1, the J gene TRBJ1-1, with 11 bases fitting TRBD1. V dropped 7 bases and J dropped 8; count of bases not matched to a gene: 9. This CDR3 is 13 amino acids long. The germline V gene encodes CDR1 SQVTM and CDR2 ANQGSEA. In nucleotides, the CDR3 is TGCAGCGCCACAGGACAGGGGGCATCAGAAGCTTTCTTT. Translation: CSATGQGASEAFF.

This clone was recorded a few times. A junction end diverges from the germline sequence, so it may reflect a read error. The chain is built from TRBV7-7 and TRBJ2-3; tentative D call: TRBD2 (6 bases). Germline values: CDR1 SSHAT, CDR2 FNYEAQ (reference sequence). CDR3 length: 13 amino acids. The DNA of the CDR3 is TGTGCTAGCAGCCGGGGGACGGGAGATACGCAGTATTTT. Translated: CASSRGTGDTQYF.

DNA of the CDR3: TGTGCCAGCAGTCCCCCGGGACAGTACTACGAGCAGTACTTC. It yields the protein CASSPPGQYYEQYF. This chain uses TRBV27 with TRBJ2-7; 7 positions agree with TRBD1. The length of the CDR3 is 14 residues. CDR1 and CDR2 (germline): MNHEY, SMNVEV (reference sequence). V trimming: 5 bases; J trimming: 3 bases; junction bases outside the gene matches: 7.

The gene calls are TRBV27 and TRBJ2-1; D might be TRBD2 (5 bases). CDR1 and CDR2 (germline): MNHEY, SMNVEV (reference sequence). This CDR3 region has 15 residues. V was clipped by 8 bases and J by 5 bases, with 19 bases between them. CDR3 loop: CASGARALINNEQFF. The CDR3, as DNA: TGTGCCAGCGGAGCGCGGGCGCTTATAAACAATGAGCAGTTCTTC.

V and J are TRBV6-5 and TRBJ2-1; D is possibly TRBD2 (5 bases). Germline V gene data show CDR1 as MNHEY and CDR2 as SVGAGI. This CDR3 contains 15 residues. The ends were cut back, 6 bases at V and 1 base at J, with 13 bases in the middle. DNA of the CDR3: TGTGCCAGCAGCGCCGGTACGGGGTCCTACAATGAGCAGTTCTTC. It translates to CASSAGTGSYNEQFF.

The chain uses TRBV27 and TRBJ1-1, with a possible D match to TRBD1 (6 bases). This CDR3 spans 13 amino acids. Germline V gene lookup returns CDR1 MNHEY and CDR2 SMNVEV (reference sequence). Trimming left V 6 bases short and J 4 bases short, with 12 bases between. The DNA of the CDR3 is TGTGCCAGCAGGACCCTACAGGGCACTGAAGCTTTCTTT. Its protein product is CASRTLQGTEAFF.

The chain uses TRBV30 and TRBJ2-1, with TRBD2 as a possible D gene (7 bases). Germline V CDR1 and CDR2: GTSNPN, SVGIG (reference sequence). The CDR3 contains 16 residues. Trimming removed 0 bases at V and 5 bases at J, with 17 bases between. The CDR3 protein is CAWSVGGADGNNEQFF. The CDR3, as DNA: TGTGCCTGGAGTGTGGGGGGGGCGGATGGAAACAATGAGCAGTTCTTC. The variable domain in full, with the rest retrieved from reference TRBV30 and TRBJ2-1, is SQTIHQWPATLVQPVGSPLSLECTVEGTSNPNLYWYRQAAGRGLQLLFYSVGIGQISSEVPQNLSASRPQDRQFILSSKKLLLSDSGFYLCAWSVGGADGNNEQFFGPGTRLTVL.